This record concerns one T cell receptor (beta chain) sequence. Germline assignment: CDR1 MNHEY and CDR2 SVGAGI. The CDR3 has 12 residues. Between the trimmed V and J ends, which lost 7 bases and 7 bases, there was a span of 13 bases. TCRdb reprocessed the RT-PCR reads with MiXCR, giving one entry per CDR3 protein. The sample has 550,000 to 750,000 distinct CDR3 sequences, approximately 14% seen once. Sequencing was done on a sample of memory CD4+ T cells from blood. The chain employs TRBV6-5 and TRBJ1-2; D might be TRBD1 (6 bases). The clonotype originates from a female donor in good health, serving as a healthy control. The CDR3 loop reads CASKPTGAGYTF. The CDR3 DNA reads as TGTGCCAGCAAACCCACGGGGGCTGGCTACACCTTC.